This is a list of T cell receptor beta chains from one sample in a study of T cell responses to AZD1222 COVID-19 vaccine. Data came from immunoSEQ multiplex PCR; TCRdb stores just in-frame clones and leaves some out. Here the sample spans around 120,000 clones, roughly 91% being singletons. Sequences were derived from peripheral blood, sampled on day 0 of AZD1222 vaccination. These receptors were obtained from an adult in good health. The CDR3 runs from the conserved cysteine through the conserved F or W. D genes are given only for firm matches. Rows may omit the clone size; those that give it use once, few, many or a size class.

j_call | d_call | clone_size | v_call | cdr3_nt | cdr3_aa
TRBJ1-5 | - | - | TRBV6-5 | TGTGCCAGCAAGCCTCAGACGGGGGGGGCTCAGCCCCAGCATTTT | CASKPQTGGAQPQHF
TRBJ2-3 | - | - | TRBV5-6 | TGTGCCAGCCGGCAGTGGGGGGGGCTAGATACGCAGTATTTT | CASRQWGGLDTQYF
TRBJ1-3 | TRBD1 | - | TRBV7-9 | TGTGCCAGCAGCTTACGACAGGGGAAAAACACCATATATTTT | CASSLRQGKNTIYF
TRBJ1-2 | - | - | TRBV6-1 | TGTGCCAGCAGTGAAGCTCTGGACGGGTACTATGGCTACACCTTC | CASSEALDGYYGYTF
TRBJ2-5 | TRBD2 | - | TRBV10-3 | TGTGCCATCAGTGGGGCCCGTAGCGGGAGCCACCAAGAGACCCAGTACTTC | CAISGARSGSHQETQYF
TRBJ2-5 | - | - | TRBV19 | TGTGCCAGTAGTCCTTGGGCCCAAGAGACCCAGTACTTC | CASSPWAQETQYF
TRBJ1-3 | - | - | TRBV6-5 | TGTGCCAGCAGTTACTCGAATTACGACTCTGGAAACACCATATATTTT | CASSYSNYDSGNTIYF
TRBJ2-7 | TRBD2 | few | TRBV9 | TGTGCCAGCAGCGTAGATCCAGCGGGAGTCTACGAGCAGTACTTC | CASSVDPAGVYEQYF
TRBJ1-2 | - | - | TRBV11-2 | TGTGCCAGCAGCTTAGAAGGAAATGGCTACACCTTC | CASSLEGNGYTF
TRBJ2-3 | TRBD2 | once | TRBV11-3 | TGTGCCAGCAGCTTAGATAGCGGGAGCGGAGCAGATACGCAGTATTTT | CASSLDSGSGADTQYF
TRBJ2-1 | - | - | TRBV19 | TGTGCCAGTAGTATGGGAAGGGGGTCCTACAATGAGCAGTTCTTC | CASSMGRGSYNEQFF
TRBJ2-2 | - | once | TRBV30 | TGTGCCTGGAGTGACCTTGGGGGGGCGCGAGACACCGGGGAGCTGTTTTTT | CAWSDLGGARDTGELFF
TRBJ2-7 | - | - | TRBV30 | TGTGCCTGGAGTGTACTGCCCTACGAGCAGTACTTC | CAWSVLPYEQYF
TRBJ1-1 | - | - | TRBV27 | TGTGCCAGCAGACCCTACGTAGAGTTTGCCGACACTGAAGCTTTCTTT | CASRPYVEFADTEAFF
TRBJ1-2 | - | - | TRBV30 | TGTGCCTGGAGTAGAGGGGTAGCTAACTATGGCTACACCTTC | CAWSRGVANYGYTF
TRBJ2-1 | - | - | TRBV28 | TGTGCCAGCACCCCCGGTCTTGAGCAGTTCTTC | CASTPGLEQFF
TRBJ2-5 | - | - | TRBV28 | TGTGCCAGCACTAGCGACGTCCAAGAGACCCAGTACTTC | CASTSDVQETQYF
TRBJ1-5 | TRBD1 | - | TRBV4-1 | TGCGCCAGCAGCCATAAACCCGGGACAGGTAGCAATCAGCCCCAGCATTTT | CASSHKPGTGSNQPQHF
TRBJ2-3 | - | once | TRBV29-1 | TGCAGCTCGGCAGGCAGTAGCACAGATACGCAGTATTTT | CSSAGSSTDTQYF
TRBJ1-2 | - | - | TRBV19 | TGTGCCAGTAGTATGGACAGCTATGGCTACACCTTC | CASSMDSYGYTF
TRBJ1-1 | TRBD1 | - | TRBV6-5 | TGTGCCAGCAGCCCCGGGACAGGGGCCACTGAAGCTTTCTTT | CASSPGTGATEAFF
TRBJ2-1 | - | - | TRBV27 | TGTGCCAGCACCCTACGACAACATGGGGGCAATGAGCAGTTCTTC | CASTLRQHGGNEQFF
TRBJ2-4 | - | - | TRBV2 | TGTGCCAGCAGGATTTCGGGGAACATTCAGTACTTC | CASRISGNIQYF
TRBJ1-1 | - | - | TRBV2 | TGTGCCAGCAGCGGAACAGGAGTCACTGAAGCTTTCTTT | CASSGTGVTEAFF
TRBJ2-7 | - | - | TRBV12-3/TRBV12-4 | TGTGCCAGCAGCAAACAGGGATTCTACGAGCAGTACTTC | CASSKQGFYEQYF
TRBJ1-2 | - | once | TRBV21-1 | TGTGCCAGCAGCAAAGGGAAACCCGGGACAGGGCCACCCGGGTATGGCTACACCTTC | CASSKGKPGTGPPGYGYTF
TRBJ1-2 | - | - | TRBV24-1 | TGTGCCACCAGTGACTCTCAACGGCTCTATGGCTACACCTTC | CATSDSQRLYGYTF
TRBJ1-3 | TRBD1 | - | TRBV5-4 | TGTGCCAGCAGCACGGGACAGAACCGACAGGCGGGAAACACCATATATTTT | CASSTGQNRQAGNTIYF
TRBJ2-2 | - | - | TRBV7-9 | TGTGCCAGCAGCCAAATTTCGACAGGGCTGTTTTTT | CASSQISTGLFF
TRBJ1-1 | TRBD1 | - | TRBV5-1 | TGCGCCAGCAGCTCGGACAGGTTGACGAACACTGAAGCTTTCTTT | CASSSDRLTNTEAFF
TRBJ2-7 | TRBD1 | - | TRBV5-8 | TGTGCCAGCAGCAGCTCGGGACAGGGGGACCACGAGCAGTACTTC | CASSSSGQGDHEQYF
TRBJ1-2 | TRBD1 | - | TRBV27 | TGTGCCAGCAGTAGCGGACAGGGAGGAAGTGGCTACACCTTC | CASSSGQGGSGYTF